This T cell receptor beta chain was sequenced during a study of blood T cell repertoires in COVID-19. In the study overall: Samples came from the United States, Italy and Spain, spanning acute and convalescent COVID-19. Sample material is recorded as cDNA or gDNA derived from T cells, B-cell-depleted T cells, or PBMCs.

Per germline, CDR1 SGHRS and CDR2 YFSETQ. This CDR3 is built from 14 residues. After removal of 0 bases from V and 5 bases from J, the junction contained 4 bases not matched to a gene. TCRdb's table, derived via immunoSEQ multiplex PCR, lists solely in-frame clones and lacks some. The top ten hold roughly 0.94% of the sample, which has fewer than 450,000 clones, about 90% seen once. The chain joins TRBV5-1 to TRBJ1-2; 7 bases line up with TRBD1. The clonotype comes from a woman aged 25 to 45 who had recovered from COVID-19. Sequencing input: PBMCs or T cells enriched from blood (not recorded which). CDR3 residues: CASSLDRGKYGYTF. The DNA for the CDR3 is TGCGCCAGCAGCTTGGACAGGGGAAAGTATGGCTACACCTTC.